This paragraph covers one TCR beta chain sequence. Its antigen specificity is not known. The sample holds no much larger clone one base away, and base qualities are not on file. The data derive from a study of low-dose radiotherapy and immunotherapy resistance in tumors (dated by TCRdb to between 2021 and 2023). The study in broad terms: Cohort 1 received 0.5 Gy per fraction every 2 weeks, with a prescribed total PTV dose of 6.5 Gy. Cyclophosphamide 200 mg/m2 was given intravenously every two weeks, one day before each radiation and immunotherapy administration. In Cohort 2, 1 Gy per fraction was delivered every two weeks, for a total of 13 Gy over 26 weeks. Patients were given nivolumab as a 240 mg flat dose every two weeks and ipilimumab at 1 mg/kg every six weeks, with both drugs delivered intravenously. Eight patients were included in the translational analysis, namely three from the first dose cohort plus the first five from the second dose cohort. Patients took aspirin 300 mg orally once daily for four cycles, starting on cycle 1 day 1. Randomization of trial participants into treatment groups was not performed.

The CDR3 goes from the cysteine to the phenylalanine over 15 residues. The DNA shown is the 45-base CDR3, in frame from base 1. Relative to germline, V is 6 bases shorter and J is 4 bases shorter, with 15 bases between their ends. CDR1 and CDR2 are drawn from the germline V gene: MNHEY, SVGEGT. The sample's time point label is to be understood as: before trial treatment. Donors were enrolled in RACIN, a single-arm phase I dose-escalation trial combining nivolumab, ipilimumab, aspirin, low-dose cyclophosphamide and low-dose radiotherapy. To be eligible, a patient needed to have an advanced solid tumor that was TIL-negative. Sequencing was carried out with an Illumina HiSeq 2500. First-strand cDNA was synthesized with Superscript III and a set of TRAV- and TRBV-specific primers, covering both TCRalpha and TCRbeta chains. TCRs were amplified with Phusion for around 20 PCR cycles, with a constant-region primer paired with the adapter attached to the V primers. Isolated mRNA was amplified with the MessageAmp II aRNA Amplification Kit, using a roughly 17-hour in vitro transcription at 37°C. The Dynabeads mRNA DIRECT Purification Kit was used to isolate the mRNA for TCR sequencing. Indexed Illumina adapters were added in a second Phusion PCR of around 23 cycles, and the PCR products were purified with AMPure XP beads. Per the original workflow: Using custom Perl scripts, TCR sequences that encoded the same protein were pooled, out-of-frame sequences were dropped, and the abundance of each clonotype was calculated. Any TCR sequence supported by only a single read was excluded from analysis. Among the metrics used to describe the repertoires were Shannon entropy, Gini index, clonality, richness, and the frequency of TCRs shared between repertoires. The public reads were run again by TCRdb, first through fastp at Q25 and then through MiXCR, and only productive beta chains were kept. A single entry per CDR3 protein holds the most common genes and DNA from its merged rows. These V and J calls derive from TCRdb rather than the authors' analysis. The sample table lists 54,000 or so distinct CDR3 sequences, 20% to 25% of them with a count of one. The biggest ten clones account for about 6% of the sample.

The V and J segments used are TRBV6-2 or TRBV6-3 and TRBJ2-2; 5 matching bases give a weak D call of TRBD2. Sample: PBMCs, taken before treatment. The TCR comes from a male donor with prostate cancer. The CDR3: CASRLIRGVTGELFF. The DNA is TGTGCCAGCAGACTTATACGGGGAGTCACCGGGGAGCTGTTTTTT.